These T cell receptor beta chains were read from a single sample in a study of T-cell memory formation after mild COVID-19. Each CDR3 protein gets one entry after TCRdb re-called the 5' RACE reads with MiXCR. The table records about 130,000 distinct CDR3 sequences, about 25% of them present only once. The sequencing input was PBMCs or a T cell subset sorted from them (not recorded which). The receptors originated from an adult woman who had mild COVID-19 (a few samples of this study predate the infection). Cell type and time point are not known. The CDR3 runs from the conserved cysteine through the conserved F or W. The D gene is left open where the match is weak. A row's size may be missing; if present it is once, few, many or a size class.

>.|TRBV9|TRBJ2-5|.
CASSVGDRKETQYF
TGTGCCAGCAGCGTAGGAGACAGAAAAGAGACCCAGTACTTC
>.|TRBV19|TRBJ1-1|.
CASSPGLVNTEAFF
TGTGCCAGTAGTCCCGGACTGGTGAACACTGAAGCTTTCTTT
>.|TRBV2|TRBJ1-6|.
CAIRTDSSSYNSPLHF
TGTGCCATCAGGACAGACAGTAGCTCCTATAATTCACCCCTCCACTTT
>.|TRBV4-1|TRBJ1-1|.
CASSQVWGGDTEAFF
TGCGCCAGCAGCCAAGTATGGGGAGGGGACACTGAAGCTTTCTTT
>many|TRBV5-1|TRBJ2-7|.
CASSLAEGYEQYF
TGCGCCAGCAGCTTGGCCGAGGGCTACGAGCAGTACTTC
>few|TRBV4-1|TRBJ2-1|TRBD1
CASSQWTGAAEVEQFF
TGCGCCAGCAGCCAATGGACAGGGGCCGCCGAAGTGGAGCAGTTCTTC
>few|TRBV5-4|TRBJ2-1|.
CASSSAFPYEQFF
TGTGCCAGCAGCTCGGCTTTTCCTTATGAGCAGTTCTTC
>few|TRBV12-3/TRBV12-4|TRBJ2-1|TRBD2
CASSRLAGGQWYNEQFF
TGTGCCAGCAGTAGACTAGCGGGAGGGCAGTGGTACAATGAGCAGTTCTTC
>few|TRBV5-1|TRBJ1-2|TRBD1
CASSLGDREEEDYGYTF
TGCGCCAGCAGCCTAGGGGACAGGGAAGAAGAGGACTATGGCTACACCTTC
>.|TRBV25-1|TRBJ1-1|.
CASQAGMNTEAFF
TGTGCCAGCCAGGCGGGGATGAACACTGAAGCTTTCTTT
>few|TRBV5-1|TRBJ2-5|.
CASSLEVAARFQETQYF
TGCGCCAGCAGCTTGGAGGTAGCGGCCAGATTCCAAGAGACCCAGTACTTC
>few|TRBV6-1|TRBJ1-5|.
CASSEAGAYSNQPQHF
TGTGCCAGCAGTGAAGCAGGAGCTTATAGCAATCAGCCCCAGCATTTT
>.|TRBV7-9|TRBJ2-7|TRBD2
CASSSPPGLAYEQYF
TGTGCCAGCAGCTCCCCACCGGGACTAGCTTACGAGCAGTACTTC
>.|TRBV10-3|TRBJ2-7|.
CAISESYYEQYF
TGTGCCATCAGTGAGTCCTATTACGAGCAGTACTTC
>.|TRBV19|TRBJ2-3|.
CASSIASPTDTQYF
TGTGCCAGTAGTATAGCTAGTCCCACAGATACGCAGTATTTT
>.|TRBV6-4|TRBJ2-1|.
CASSFDRNSYNEQFF
TGTGCCAGCAGTTTTGACAGAAACTCCTACAATGAGCAGTTCTTC
>.|TRBV4-2|TRBJ2-7|.
CASSQDLTGLFYEQYF
TGTGCCAGCAGCCAAGATCTAACAGGGTTATTCTACGAGCAGTACTTC
>.|TRBV7-9|TRBJ1-2|.
CASSDPDRLEWFYGYTF
TGTGCCAGCAGCGATCCCGATCGTTTAGAGTGGTTCTATGGCTACACCTTC
>few|TRBV11-3|TRBJ2-1|TRBD2
CASSRGASGGPLGNEQFF
TGTGCCAGCAGCCGAGGTGCTAGCGGGGGGCCCCTGGGGAATGAGCAGTTCTTC
>few|TRBV29-1|TRBJ2-2|.
CSVVPRDKNTGELFF
TGCAGCGTTGTCCCTCGGGACAAAAACACCGGGGAGCTGTTTTTT
>.|TRBV27|TRBJ2-1|.
CASTLSFGTYNEQFF
TGTGCCAGTACCCTCAGCTTCGGCACGTACAATGAGCAGTTCTTC
>few|TRBV7-8|TRBJ2-3|.
CASSPVASPSTDTQYF
TGTGCCAGCAGCCCCGTGGCTAGCCCTAGCACAGATACGCAGTATTTT
>few|TRBV12-3/TRBV12-4|TRBJ2-3|.
CASRGGGGGADTQYF
TGTGCCAGCAGGGGCGGGGGCGGAGGCGCAGATACGCAGTATTTT
>few|TRBV5-1|TRBJ2-1|TRBD2
CASSLRGLAGYEQFF
TGCGCCAGCAGCTTGAGGGGACTAGCGGGATATGAGCAGTTCTTC
>.|TRBV5-1|TRBJ2-5|.
CASSLPPGQGTVIETQYF
TGCGCCAGCAGCTTGCCACCGGGACAAGGGACCGTGATAGAGACCCAGTACTTC
>.|TRBV13|TRBJ2-7|.
CASSLGAGGGNEQYF
TGTGCCAGCAGCTTAGGAGCAGGAGGTGGGAACGAGCAGTACTTC
>.|TRBV7-2|TRBJ1-1|.
CASSRVHNTEAFF
TGTGCCAGCAGCCGCGTGCACAACACTGAAGCTTTCTTT
>.|TRBV3-1|TRBJ1-3|.
CASSQSYLGNTIYF
TGTGCCAGCAGCCAATCCTATCTGGGAAACACCATATATTTT
>.|TRBV9|TRBJ2-7|TRBD2
CASSVDGGGSYEQYF
TGTGCCAGCAGCGTAGACGGGGGAGGGTCCTACGAGCAGTACTTC
>.|TRBV19|TRBJ2-2|.
CASRSGNWELFF
TGTGCCAGTAGATCGGGAAATTGGGAGCTGTTTTTT
>few|TRBV20-1|TRBJ2-5|TRBD2
CSAREVLAGVWETQYF
TGCAGTGCTAGAGAGGTTCTAGCGGGAGTGTGGGAGACCCAGTACTTC
>.|TRBV29-1|TRBJ2-7|.
CSVSGFRSNYEQYF
TGCAGCGTTAGTGGATTCAGATCGAACTACGAGCAGTACTTC
>.|TRBV7-6|TRBJ1-1|.
CASSLEPGRDTEAFF
TGTGCCAGCAGCTTAGAGCCGGGACGGGACACTGAAGCTTTCTTT
>once|TRBV5-1|TRBJ1-2|.
CASRPRQADNYGYTF
TGCGCCAGCAGACCGAGACAGGCCGATAACTATGGCTACACCTTC
>few|TRBV4-1|TRBJ2-7|TRBD1
CASSPGTGVGYEQYF
TGCGCCAGCAGCCCCGGGACAGGGGTTGGGTACGAGCAGTACTTC
>.|TRBV20-1|TRBJ2-1|.
CSASGLSYHEQFF
TGCAGTGCTAGTGGGCTTTCGTATCATGAGCAGTTCTTC
>.|TRBV18|TRBJ1-5|.
CATALYSNQPQHF
TGTGCCACCGCCCTCTATAGCAATCAGCCCCAGCATTTT
>.|TRBV7-9|TRBJ2-1|.
CASSLGLSGGDYNEQFF
TGTGCCAGCAGCTTAGGGTTATCAGGAGGGGACTACAATGAGCAGTTCTTC
>many|TRBV12-3/TRBV12-4|TRBJ2-1|TRBD1
CASSFGTGGSEQFF
TGTGCCAGCAGTTTCGGGACAGGGGGCAGTGAGCAGTTCTTC
>.|TRBV7-9|TRBJ1-5|.
CASSYRRVERISPQHF
TGTGCCAGCAGCTATCGGAGGGTTGAGAGAATATCGCCCCAGCATTTT
>.|TRBV7-3|TRBJ1-1|.
CASSPNIMEDPTTEAFF
TGTGCCAGCAGCCCAAATATTATGGAGGATCCGACAACTGAAGCTTTCTTT
>.|TRBV5-1|TRBJ1-1|.
CASSYLPGPKNTEAFF
TGCGCCAGCAGCTACTTACCGGGACCAAAGAACACTGAAGCTTTCTTT
>.|TRBV12-3/TRBV12-4|TRBJ1-5|TRBD1
CASRPGTDNQPQHF
TGTGCCAGCAGACCCGGGACAGACAATCAGCCCCAGCATTTT
>.|TRBV5-1|TRBJ2-4|.
CASSARLAKNIQYF
TGCGCCAGCAGCGCCAGGCTAGCCAAAAACATTCAGTACTTC
>.|TRBV9|TRBJ2-4|.
CASSVDGGDENIQYF
TGTGCCAGCAGCGTCGACGGGGGCGATGAAAACATTCAGTACTTC
>.|TRBV12-3/TRBV12-4|TRBJ2-1|.
CASSTLPRGIYEQFF
TGTGCCAGCAGTACCCTGCCCCGGGGGATATATGAGCAGTTCTTC
>.|TRBV11-2|TRBJ2-2|.
CASSLLRGRIITGELFF
TGTGCCAGCAGCTTACTTCGGGGGCGGATTATCACCGGGGAGCTGTTTTTT
>.|TRBV9|TRBJ1-5|.
CASGGGSNQPQHF
TGTGCCAGCGGGGGGGGAAGCAATCAGCCCCAGCATTTT
>few|TRBV6-1|TRBJ1-2|.
CASSESPGEGIYGYTF
TGTGCCAGCAGTGAATCACCAGGAGAAGGCATCTATGGCTACACCTTC
>few|TRBV11-3|TRBJ2-5|TRBD2
CASSDQTSGKETQYF
TGTGCCAGCAGCGATCAGACTAGCGGGAAAGAGACCCAGTACTTC
>.|TRBV24-1|TRBJ2-2|TRBD2
CATSDDGTKSPRELFF
TGTGCCACCAGTGATGATGGGACTAAGTCACCCCGGGAGCTGTTTTTT
>.|TRBV12-3/TRBV12-4|TRBJ1-1|TRBD1
CASSGDRMSTEAFF
TGTGCCAGCAGTGGGGACAGGATGTCCACTGAAGCTTTCTTT
>.|TRBV6-2/TRBV6-3|TRBJ2-1|.
CASSSLDSGRNEQFF
TGTGCCAGCAGCTCTCTGGACAGTGGGAGGAATGAGCAGTTCTTC
>few|TRBV2|TRBJ2-1|.
CASKEGPYNEQFF
TGTGCCAGCAAAGAAGGCCCCTACAATGAGCAGTTCTTC
>few|TRBV2|TRBJ1-2|.
CARQRPDYGYTF
TGTGCCAGACAGCGCCCCGACTATGGCTACACCTTC